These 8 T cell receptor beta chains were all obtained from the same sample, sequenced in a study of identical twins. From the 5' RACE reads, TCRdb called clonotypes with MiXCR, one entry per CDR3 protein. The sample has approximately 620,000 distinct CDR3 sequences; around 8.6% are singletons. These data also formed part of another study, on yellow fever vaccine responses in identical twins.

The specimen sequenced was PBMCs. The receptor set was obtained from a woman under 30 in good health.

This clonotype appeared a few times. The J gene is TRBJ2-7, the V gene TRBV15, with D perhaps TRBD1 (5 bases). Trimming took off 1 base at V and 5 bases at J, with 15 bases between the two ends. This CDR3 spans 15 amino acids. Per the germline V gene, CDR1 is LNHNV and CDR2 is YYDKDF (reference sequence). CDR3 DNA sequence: TGTGCCACCAGCAGAGGGTCTTCAATAGGGGACGAGCAGTACTTC. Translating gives CATSRGSSIGDEQYF.

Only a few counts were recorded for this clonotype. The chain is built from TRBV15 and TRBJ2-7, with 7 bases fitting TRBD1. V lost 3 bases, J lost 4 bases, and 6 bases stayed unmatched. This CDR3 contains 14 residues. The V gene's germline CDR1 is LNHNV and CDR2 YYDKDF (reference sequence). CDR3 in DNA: TGTGCCACCAGCAGTCGACAGGGAAAGTACGAGCAGTACTTC. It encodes CATSSRQGKYEQYF.

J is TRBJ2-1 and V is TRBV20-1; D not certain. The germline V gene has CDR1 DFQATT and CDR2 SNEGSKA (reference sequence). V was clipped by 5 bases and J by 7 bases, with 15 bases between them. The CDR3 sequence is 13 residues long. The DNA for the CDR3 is TGCAGTGCTCGAGTTTACGGAGCTAATGAGCAGTTCTTC. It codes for CSARVYGANEQFF.

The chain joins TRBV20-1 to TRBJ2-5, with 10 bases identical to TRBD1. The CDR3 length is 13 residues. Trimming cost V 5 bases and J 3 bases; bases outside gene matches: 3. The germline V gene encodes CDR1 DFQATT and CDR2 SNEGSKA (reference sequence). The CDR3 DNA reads TGCAGTGCTGATGGGACAGGGGAAGAGACCCAGTACTTC. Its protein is CSADGTGEETQYF.

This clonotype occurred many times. The CDR3 is CSARETGNSPLHF. In nucleotides, the CDR3 is TGCAGTGCTAGAGAAACAGGGAACTCACCCCTCCACTTT. The chain carries TRBV20-1 and TRBJ1-6, with a possible D match to TRBD1 (6 bases). CDR1 is DFQATT, CDR2 SNEGSKA, per germline (reference sequence). The CDR3 is 13 amino acids. V was clipped by 0 bases and J by 10 bases, with 10 bases between them.

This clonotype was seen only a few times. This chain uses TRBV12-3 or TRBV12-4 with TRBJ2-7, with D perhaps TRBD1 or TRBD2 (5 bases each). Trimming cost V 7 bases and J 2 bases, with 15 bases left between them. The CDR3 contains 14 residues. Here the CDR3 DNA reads TGTGCCAGCACCGCCGGGACGGAGGCCTACGAGCAGTACTTC. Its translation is CASTAGTEAYEQYF.

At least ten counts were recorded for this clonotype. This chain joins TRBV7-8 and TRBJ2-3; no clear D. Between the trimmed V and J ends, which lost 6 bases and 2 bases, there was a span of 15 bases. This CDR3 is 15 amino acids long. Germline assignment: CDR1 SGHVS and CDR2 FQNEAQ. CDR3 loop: CASRVGITFTDTQYF. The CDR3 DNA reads TGTGCCAGCAGGGTCGGTATTACCTTCACAGATACGCAGTATTTT.

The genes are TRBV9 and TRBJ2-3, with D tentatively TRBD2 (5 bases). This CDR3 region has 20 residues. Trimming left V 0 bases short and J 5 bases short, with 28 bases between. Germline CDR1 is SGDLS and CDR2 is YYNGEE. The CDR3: CASSVATAGWERHFGDTQYF. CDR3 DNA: TGTGCCAGCAGCGTAGCTACCGCGGGTTGGGAGCGGCACTTCGGAGATACGCAGTATTTT. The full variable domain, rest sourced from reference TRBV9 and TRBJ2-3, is DSGVTQTPKHLITATGQRVTLRCSPRSGDLSVYWYQQSLDQGLQFLIQYYNGEERAKGNILERFSAQQFPDLHSELNLSSLELGDSALYFCASSVATAGWERHFGDTQYFGPGTRLTVL.